This is a list of T cell receptor beta chains from one sample in a study of T-cell memory formation after mild COVID-19. One entry per CDR3 protein results from TCRdb running MiXCR on the 5' RACE reads. The table records some 450,000 distinct CDR3 sequences, 18% of them present only once. Sample: PBMCs or a T cell subset sorted from them (not recorded which). The receptor source for this set is a man aged 18 to 29 who had mild COVID-19 (a few samples of this study predate the infection). Cell type and time point are not known. The conserved cysteine and the conserved F or W are not part of the CDR3 here. Some rows have no size entry. The others give once, few or many, or a class for an expanded clone.

clone size: NA; V gene: TRBV4-3; CDR3 protein: ASSHTPGQGNSPLH
clone size: many; V gene: TRBV10-3; CDR3 protein: AISADRGPTDTQY
clone size: few; V gene: TRBV25-1; CDR3 protein: ASSGGQGATGQETQY
clone size: NA; V gene: TRBV7-2; CDR3 protein: ASSLANNSPLH
clone size: few; V gene: TRBV29-1; CDR3 protein: SVDGRTGKTQY
clone size: few; V gene: TRBV10-1; CDR3 protein: ASSESRGVNTEAF
clone size: NA; V gene: TRBV7-3; CDR3 protein: ASSKRTGGDTDTQY
clone size: few; V gene: TRBV4-2; CDR3 protein: ASSQVGILLNTEAF
clone size: many; V gene: TRBV11-2; CDR3 protein: ASSPTGNTIY
clone size: NA; V gene: TRBV12-3/TRBV12-4; CDR3 protein: ASSTPRGGVRGPL
clone size: many; V gene: TRBV7-2; CDR3 protein: ASSLGGDTDTQY
clone size: few; V gene: TRBV5-1; CDR3 protein: ASSLDGQNTEAF
clone size: NA; V gene: TRBV12-3/TRBV12-4; CDR3 protein: ASRGARTGELF
clone size: NA; V gene: TRBV14; CDR3 protein: ASSQDEVVNSPLH
clone size: few; V gene: TRBV12-3/TRBV12-4; CDR3 protein: ASQGAGLARETQY
clone size: few; V gene: TRBV2; CDR3 protein: ASLFLSGANVLT
clone size: NA; V gene: TRBV6-2/TRBV6-3; CDR3 protein: ASRQLIGARLAQETQY
clone size: NA; V gene: TRBV7-2; CDR3 protein: ASSLILAGADTQY
clone size: many; V gene: TRBV20-1; CDR3 protein: SASLASGGGDTQY
clone size: NA; V gene: TRBV12-3/TRBV12-4; CDR3 protein: ASSLSAGLRAEAF
clone size: NA; V gene: TRBV6-5; CDR3 protein: ASSPTSGGNTIY
clone size: few; V gene: TRBV4-3; CDR3 protein: ASSQDSSTDTQY
clone size: many; V gene: TRBV14; CDR3 protein: ASSQEGALGTPLH
clone size: few; V gene: TRBV4-1; CDR3 protein: ASSQALLGAVGTEAF
clone size: few; V gene: TRBV12-3/TRBV12-4; CDR3 protein: ASSPTGGHTEAF
clone size: NA; V gene: TRBV19; CDR3 protein: ASSSPAGGVTDTQY
clone size: once; V gene: TRBV6-2/TRBV6-3; CDR3 protein: ASSFISHADEQY
clone size: NA; V gene: TRBV5-1; CDR3 protein: ASSSTGTDYGYT